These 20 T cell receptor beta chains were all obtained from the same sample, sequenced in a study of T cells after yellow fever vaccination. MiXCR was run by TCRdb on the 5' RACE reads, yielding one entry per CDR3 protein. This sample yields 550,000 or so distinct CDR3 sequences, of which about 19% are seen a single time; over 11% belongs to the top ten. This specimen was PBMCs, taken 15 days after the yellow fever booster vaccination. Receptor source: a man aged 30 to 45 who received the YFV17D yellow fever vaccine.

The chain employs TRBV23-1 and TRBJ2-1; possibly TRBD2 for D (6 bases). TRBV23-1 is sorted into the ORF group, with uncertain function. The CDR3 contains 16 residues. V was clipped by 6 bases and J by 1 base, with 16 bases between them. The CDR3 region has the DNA TGCGCCAGCAGACTACCTCTTCGGGGGTCCTACAATGAGCAGTTCTTC. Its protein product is CASRLPLRGSYNEQFF.

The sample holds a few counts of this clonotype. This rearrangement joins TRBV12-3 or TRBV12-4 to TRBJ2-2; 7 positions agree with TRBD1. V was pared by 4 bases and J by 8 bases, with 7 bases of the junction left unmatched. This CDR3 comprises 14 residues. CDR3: CASSSTGVVGELFF. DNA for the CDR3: TGTGCCAGCAGTTCCACAGGGGTGGTGGGGGAGCTGTTTTTT.

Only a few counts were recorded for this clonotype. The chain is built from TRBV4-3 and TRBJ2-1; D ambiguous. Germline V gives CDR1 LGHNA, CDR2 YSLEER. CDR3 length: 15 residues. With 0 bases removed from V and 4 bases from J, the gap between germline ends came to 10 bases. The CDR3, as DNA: TGCGCCAGCAGCCAAGATCTTAAAGTATACAATGAGCAGTTCTTC. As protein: CASSQDLKVYNEQFF.

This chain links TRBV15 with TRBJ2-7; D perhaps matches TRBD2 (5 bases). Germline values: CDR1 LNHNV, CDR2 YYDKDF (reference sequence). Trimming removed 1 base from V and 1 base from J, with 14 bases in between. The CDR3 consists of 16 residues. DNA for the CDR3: TGTGCCACCAGCAGAGGGAGGACCGGGCGGTCCTACGAGCAGTACTTC. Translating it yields CATSRGRTGRSYEQYF.

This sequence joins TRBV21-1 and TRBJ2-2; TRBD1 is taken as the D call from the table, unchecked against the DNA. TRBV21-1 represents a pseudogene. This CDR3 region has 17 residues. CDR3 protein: CASSKVKVAPRAGELFF. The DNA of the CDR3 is TGTGCCAGCAGCAAAGTCAAAGTGGCGCCCAGGGCCGGGGAGCTGTTTTTT.

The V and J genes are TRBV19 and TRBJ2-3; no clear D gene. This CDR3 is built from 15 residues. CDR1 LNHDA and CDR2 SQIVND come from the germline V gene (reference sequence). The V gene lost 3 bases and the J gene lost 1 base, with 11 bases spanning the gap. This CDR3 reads CASSIGPIRTDTQYF. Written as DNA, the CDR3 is TGTGCCAGTAGTATTGGGCCAATTCGCACAGATACGCAGTATTTT.

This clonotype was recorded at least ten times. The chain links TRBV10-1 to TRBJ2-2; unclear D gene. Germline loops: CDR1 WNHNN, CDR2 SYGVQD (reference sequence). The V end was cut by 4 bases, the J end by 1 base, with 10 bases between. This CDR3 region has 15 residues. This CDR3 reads CASSAAHRNTGELFF. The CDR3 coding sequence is TGCGCCAGCAGTGCGGCGCATAGGAACACCGGGGAGCTGTTTTTT.

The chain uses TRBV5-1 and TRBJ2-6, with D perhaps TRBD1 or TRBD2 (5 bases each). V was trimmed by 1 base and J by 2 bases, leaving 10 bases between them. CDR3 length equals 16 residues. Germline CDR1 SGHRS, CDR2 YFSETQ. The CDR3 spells CASSLYLGAGANVLTF. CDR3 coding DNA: TGCGCCAGCAGCTTGTATTTGGGGGCTGGGGCCAACGTCCTGACTTTC.

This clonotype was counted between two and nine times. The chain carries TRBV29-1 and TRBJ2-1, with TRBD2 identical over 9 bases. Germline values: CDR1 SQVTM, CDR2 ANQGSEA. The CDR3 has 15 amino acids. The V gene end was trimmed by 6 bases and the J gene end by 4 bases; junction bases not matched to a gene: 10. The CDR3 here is CSVAPGLAVYNEQFF. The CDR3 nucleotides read TGCAGCGTAGCTCCGGGACTAGCCGTTTACAATGAGCAGTTCTTC.

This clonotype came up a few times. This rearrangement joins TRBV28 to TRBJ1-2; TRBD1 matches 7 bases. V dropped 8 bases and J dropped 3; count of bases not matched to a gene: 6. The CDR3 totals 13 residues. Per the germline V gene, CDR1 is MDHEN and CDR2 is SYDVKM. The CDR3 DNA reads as TGTGCCAGCCGTTCAGGACAGGACTATGGCTACACCTTC. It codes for CASRSGQDYGYTF.

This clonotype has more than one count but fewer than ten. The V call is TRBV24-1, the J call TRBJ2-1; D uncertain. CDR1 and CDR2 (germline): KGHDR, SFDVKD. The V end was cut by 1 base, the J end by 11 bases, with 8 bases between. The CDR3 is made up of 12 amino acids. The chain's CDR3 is CATSDFKEKQFF. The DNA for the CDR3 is TGTGCCACCAGTGATTTCAAGGAAAAGCAGTTCTTC.

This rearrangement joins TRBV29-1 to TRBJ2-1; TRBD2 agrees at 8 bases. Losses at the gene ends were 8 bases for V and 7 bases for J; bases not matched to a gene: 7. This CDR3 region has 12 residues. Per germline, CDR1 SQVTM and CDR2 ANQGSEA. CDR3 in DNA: TGCAGCAAGAGCGGGAGTAGAAATGAGCAGTTCTTC. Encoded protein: CSKSGSRNEQFF.

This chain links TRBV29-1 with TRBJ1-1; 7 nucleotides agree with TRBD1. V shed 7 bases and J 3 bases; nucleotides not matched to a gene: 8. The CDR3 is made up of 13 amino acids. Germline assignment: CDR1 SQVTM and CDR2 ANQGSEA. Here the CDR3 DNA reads TGCAGCGGTGACAGGGCGGGGGACACTGAAGCTTTCTTT. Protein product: CSGDRAGDTEAFF.

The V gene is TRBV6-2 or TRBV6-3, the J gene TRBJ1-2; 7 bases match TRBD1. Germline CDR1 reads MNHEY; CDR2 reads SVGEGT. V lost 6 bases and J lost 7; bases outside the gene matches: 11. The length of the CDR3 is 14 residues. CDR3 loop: CASSQTGLGAGYTF. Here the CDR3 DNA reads TGTGCCAGCAGCCAGACAGGGCTCGGGGCTGGCTACACCTTC.

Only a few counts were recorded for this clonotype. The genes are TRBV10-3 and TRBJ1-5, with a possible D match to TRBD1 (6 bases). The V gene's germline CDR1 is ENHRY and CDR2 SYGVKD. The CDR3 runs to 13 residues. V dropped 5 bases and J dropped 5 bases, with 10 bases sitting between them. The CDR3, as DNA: TGTGCCATCAGTCAGACAGGAGATCAGCCCCAGCATTTT. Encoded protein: CAISQTGDQPQHF.

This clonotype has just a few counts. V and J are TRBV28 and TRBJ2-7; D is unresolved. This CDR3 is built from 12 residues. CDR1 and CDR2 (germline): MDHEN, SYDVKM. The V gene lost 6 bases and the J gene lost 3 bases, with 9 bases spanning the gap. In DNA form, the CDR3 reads TGTGCCAGCAGCTTCCAAATCTACGAGCAGTACTTC. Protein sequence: CASSFQIYEQYF.

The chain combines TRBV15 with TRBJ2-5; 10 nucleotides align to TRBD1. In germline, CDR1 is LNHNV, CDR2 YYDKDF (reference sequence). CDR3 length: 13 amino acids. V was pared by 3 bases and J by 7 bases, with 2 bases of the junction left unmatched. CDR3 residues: CATSRRTGGTQYF. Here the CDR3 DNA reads TGTGCCACCAGCAGGCGGACAGGGGGGACCCAGTACTTC.

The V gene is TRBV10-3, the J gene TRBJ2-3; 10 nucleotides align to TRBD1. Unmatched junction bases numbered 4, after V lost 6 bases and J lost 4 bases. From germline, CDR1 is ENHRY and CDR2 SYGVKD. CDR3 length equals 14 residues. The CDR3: CAISRDRGADTQYF. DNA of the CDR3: TGTGCCATCAGCCGGGACAGGGGAGCAGATACGCAGTATTTT.

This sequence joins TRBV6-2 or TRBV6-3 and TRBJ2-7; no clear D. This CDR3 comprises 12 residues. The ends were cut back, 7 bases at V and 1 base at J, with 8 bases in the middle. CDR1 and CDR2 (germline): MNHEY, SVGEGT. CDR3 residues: CASKTASYEQYF. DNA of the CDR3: TGTGCCAGCAAAACCGCTTCCTACGAGCAGTACTTC.

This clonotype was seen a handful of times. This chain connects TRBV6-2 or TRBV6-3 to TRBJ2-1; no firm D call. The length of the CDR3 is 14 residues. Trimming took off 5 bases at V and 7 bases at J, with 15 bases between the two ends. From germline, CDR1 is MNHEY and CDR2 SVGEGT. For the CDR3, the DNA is TGTGCCAGCAGTCTTACTTCTAAAACGAATGAGCAGTTCTTC. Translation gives CASSLTSKTNEQFF.